This TCR beta chain was recorded in a study of somatic mutations in cytotoxic T cells in rheumatoid arthritis. Profiling relied on immunoSEQ multiplex PCR, and the TCRdb table lists in-frame clones only, not all of them. The sample records roughly 2,500 clones, roughly 86% being singletons. This TCR derives from an adult with rheumatoid arthritis. Specimen: CD8+ T cells sorted from blood.

The CDR3 sequence: CASSVKSSGTTDTQYF. DNA for the CDR3: TGTGCCAGCAGCGTAAAGAGTAGCGGGACCACAGATACGCAGTATTTT. This rearrangement joins TRBV9 to TRBJ2-3, with 8 bases matching TRBD2. Germline trimming cut 1 base from V and 2 bases from J; bases unmatched to any gene: 6. This CDR3 spans 16 amino acids. Germline-derived CDR1 and CDR2 are SGDLS and YYNGEE. The whole variable domain, remainder taken from reference TRBV9 and TRBJ2-3, is DSGVTQTPKHLITATGQRVTLRCSPRSGDLSVYWYQQSLDQGLQFLIQYYNGEERAKGNILERFSAQQFPDLHSELNLSSLELGDSALYFCASSVKSSGTTDTQYFGPGTRLTVL.